This TCR beta chain was observed in a study of cytomegalovirus exposure and HLA in healthy donors. Whole-study findings and limits: There were a few CMV-associated chains whose specificity for CMV antigens was confirmed in vitro. Reported performance of the classifier showed diagnosis of cytomegalovirus status with high specificity and sensitivity. The study labeled fewer than 200 TCR beta chains cytomegalovirus-associated. Subsequent analysis revealed that first-cohort TCR clusters tended to co-occur in the approximately 120 validation repertoires.

This clone was observed once. Antigen specificity is unknown. Some clones are missing from TCRdb's copy, which holds only in-frame ones; the method was immunoSEQ multiplex PCR. The sample holds some 130,000 clones, roughly 87% seen once. CDR3 length equals 13 residues. Germline-derived CDR1 and CDR2 are MNHEY and SVGAGI. The germline V and J ends were trimmed by 6 bases and 4 bases, with 10 bases remaining between them. This chain joins TRBV6-5 and TRBJ1-5; TRBD1 might be the D (6 bases). This clonotype originated in a woman aged 18 to 35 in good health and CMV-seronegative. The sample consisted of PBMCs. CDR3 protein: CASSLQGNQPQHF. The DNA of the CDR3 is TGTGCCAGCAGCCTACAGGGTAATCAGCCCCAGCATTTT.